The T cell receptor beta chain described here comes from a study of T cells after yellow fever vaccination. Study overall: Fractions of limited cellularity were prepared by means of SMART-Seq v4 Ultra Low Input. Study findings and constraints: The presence of abundant clonotypes contaminating from the bulk population was possible in FACS-sorted repertoires. Most primary-vaccination clones recurred post-booster (nearly 98% CD4, more than 85% CD8).

TCR cDNA, made by 5'RACE template switching, carried an added universal primer site and UMIs. TCRdb processed the 5' RACE reads anew with MiXCR; each CDR3 protein has one entry. The repertoire holds around 300,000 distinct CDR3 sequences, with roughly 13% as singletons. Details on this clonotype: As yet, its antigen is unknown.

Germline V gives CDR1 LNHDA, CDR2 SQIVND (reference sequence). V lost 5 bases and J lost 2; bases outside the gene matches: 12. The length of the CDR3 is 17 residues. The origin of this receptor is a man aged 25 to 40 who received the YFV17D yellow fever vaccine. The material sequenced was CD4+ T cells sorted from PBMCs, taken 45 days after the yellow fever booster vaccination. The chain combines TRBV19 with TRBJ2-5; 9 nucleotides align to TRBD1. Written as DNA, the CDR3 is TGTGCCAGTAGTCACCGCCCGGGACAGGGAATACAAGAGACCCAGTACTTC. It encodes CASSHRPGQGIQETQYF.